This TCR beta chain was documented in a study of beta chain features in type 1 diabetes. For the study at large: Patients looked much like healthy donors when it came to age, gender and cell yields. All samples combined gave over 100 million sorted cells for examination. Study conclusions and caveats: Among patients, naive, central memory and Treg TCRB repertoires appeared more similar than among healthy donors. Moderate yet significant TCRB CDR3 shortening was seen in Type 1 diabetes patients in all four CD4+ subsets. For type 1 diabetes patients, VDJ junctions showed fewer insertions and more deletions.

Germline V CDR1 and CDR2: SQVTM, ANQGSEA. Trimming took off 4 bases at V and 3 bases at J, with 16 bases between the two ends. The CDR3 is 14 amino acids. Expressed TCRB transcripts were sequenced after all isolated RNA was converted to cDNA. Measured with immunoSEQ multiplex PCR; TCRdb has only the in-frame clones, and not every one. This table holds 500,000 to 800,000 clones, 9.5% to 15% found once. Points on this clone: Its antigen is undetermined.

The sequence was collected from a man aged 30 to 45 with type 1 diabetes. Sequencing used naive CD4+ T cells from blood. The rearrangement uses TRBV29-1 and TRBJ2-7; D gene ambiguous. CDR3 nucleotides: TGCAGCGTTGTACTCCAGACACGGAGCTACGAGCAGTACTTC. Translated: CSVVLQTRSYEQYF.